Listed below are T cell receptor beta chains from one sample, sequenced in a study of cytomegalovirus exposure and HLA in healthy donors. Method: immunoSEQ multiplex PCR; TCRdb's copy keeps in-frame clones and lacks some. The sample records about 240,000 clones, 81% being singletons. Sequencing was carried out using PBMCs. These receptors came from an older woman in good health and CMV-seropositive. Both conserved end residues are part of each CDR3. Fields, in order: D gene, J gene, V gene, clone size, CDR3 protein, CDR3 DNA. A D gene is named only where the DNA matches it firmly. Rows give clone size only sometimes, using once, few, many, or a class for an expanded clone.

d_gene: TRBD2
j_gene: TRBJ2-3
v_gene: TRBV15
abundance: once
CDR3aa: CATSGVGGIRVSTDTQYF
CDR3nt: TGTGCCACCAGCGGAGTGGGGGGGATTAGAGTTAGCACAGATACGCAGTATTTT

d_gene: NA
j_gene: TRBJ1-4
v_gene: TRBV2
abundance: NA
CDR3aa: CASSDRGRINEKLFF
CDR3nt: TGTGCCAGCAGTGACAGGGGACGAATTAATGAAAAACTGTTTTTT

d_gene: NA
j_gene: TRBJ2-5
v_gene: TRBV5-1
abundance: NA
CDR3aa: CASSFQPGQETQYF
CDR3nt: TGCGCCAGCAGCTTCCAACCGGGACAAGAGACCCAGTACTTC

d_gene: NA
j_gene: TRBJ2-7
v_gene: TRBV9
abundance: NA
CDR3aa: CASSVGWEQIYEQYF
CDR3nt: TGTGCCAGCAGCGTAGGGTGGGAGCAGATCTACGAGCAGTACTTC

d_gene: NA
j_gene: TRBJ1-3
v_gene: TRBV4-1
abundance: NA
CDR3aa: CASSSRESSGNTIYF
CDR3nt: TGCGCCAGCAGTTCCCGGGAAAGCTCTGGAAACACCATATATTTT

d_gene: NA
j_gene: TRBJ2-7
v_gene: TRBV5-4
abundance: NA
CDR3aa: CASSPGSLGSYEQYF
CDR3nt: TGTGCCAGCAGCCCCGGGAGCCTGGGGTCCTACGAGCAGTACTTC

d_gene: TRBD2
j_gene: TRBJ2-1
v_gene: TRBV9
abundance: NA
CDR3aa: CASSVGLAGGSSYNEQFF
CDR3nt: TGTGCCAGCAGCGTTGGACTAGCGGGAGGCAGCTCCTACAATGAGCAGTTCTTC

d_gene: NA
j_gene: TRBJ2-1
v_gene: TRBV6-4
abundance: NA
CDR3aa: CASSDSTSNEQFF
CDR3nt: TGTGCCAGCAGTGACTCGACTAGCAATGAGCAGTTCTTC

d_gene: TRBD1
j_gene: TRBJ1-1
v_gene: TRBV25-1
abundance: once
CDR3aa: CASGRRQGGTEAFF
CDR3nt: TGTGCCAGCGGGAGAAGACAGGGAGGTACTGAAGCTTTCTTT

d_gene: NA
j_gene: TRBJ1-3
v_gene: TRBV9
abundance: NA
CDR3aa: CASSPQVGVEGNTIYF
CDR3nt: TGTGCCAGCAGCCCCCAAGTAGGGGTGGAAGGAAACACCATATATTTT

d_gene: TRBD2
j_gene: TRBJ2-5
v_gene: TRBV7-9
abundance: few
CDR3aa: CASSLVMGGMETQYF
CDR3nt: TGTGCCAGCAGCTTAGTGATGGGGGGGATGGAGACCCAGTACTTC

d_gene: NA
j_gene: TRBJ1-1
v_gene: TRBV19
abundance: NA
CDR3aa: CASLRPGNTEAFF
CDR3nt: TGTGCCAGCCTTCGTCCGGGAAACACTGAAGCTTTCTTT

d_gene: NA
j_gene: TRBJ2-2
v_gene: TRBV7-9
abundance: NA
CDR3aa: CAGWSTGELVF
CDR3nt: TGTGCAGGCTGGAGTACCGGGGAGCTGGTTTTT

d_gene: TRBD1
j_gene: TRBJ2-1
v_gene: TRBV7-2
abundance: few
CDR3aa: CASSEDRGGYNEQFF
CDR3nt: TGTGCCAGCAGCGAAGACAGGGGTGGGTACAATGAGCAGTTCTTC

d_gene: NA
j_gene: TRBJ2-7
v_gene: TRBV27
abundance: NA
CDR3aa: CASGKPGNSYEQYF
CDR3nt: TGTGCCAGCGGTAAACCGGGGAACTCCTACGAGCAGTACTTC

d_gene: NA
j_gene: TRBJ1-3
v_gene: TRBV10-2
abundance: NA
CDR3aa: CATRSTDSGNTIYF
CDR3nt: TGCGCCACCCGTAGTACAGACTCTGGAAACACCATATATTTT

d_gene: NA
j_gene: TRBJ1-3
v_gene: TRBV10-3
abundance: NA
CDR3aa: CAITTQDSYSGNTIYF
CDR3nt: TGTGCCATCACCACTCAGGACTCCTACTCTGGAAACACCATATATTTT

d_gene: TRBD1
j_gene: TRBJ2-7
v_gene: TRBV28
abundance: NA
CDR3aa: CASSLRDRGPLYEQYF
CDR3nt: TGTGCCAGCAGCCTCCGGGACAGGGGGCCCCTCTACGAGCAGTACTTC

d_gene: TRBD1
j_gene: TRBJ2-7
v_gene: TRBV9
abundance: NA
CDR3aa: CASSPHAGQGSYEQYF
CDR3nt: TGTGCCAGCAGCCCGCACGCGGGACAGGGGTCCTACGAGCAGTACTTC

d_gene: NA
j_gene: TRBJ2-2
v_gene: TRBV9
abundance: NA
CDR3aa: CASSVGPGQTGELFF
CDR3nt: TGTGCCAGCAGCGTAGGTCCCGGACAGACCGGGGAGCTGTTTTTT

d_gene: NA
j_gene: TRBJ1-1
v_gene: TRBV7-2
abundance: NA
CDR3aa: CASSLVTEAFF
CDR3nt: TGTGCCAGCAGCTTAGTAACTGAAGCTTTCTTT

d_gene: NA
j_gene: TRBJ1-1
v_gene: TRBV30
abundance: NA
CDR3aa: CAWSVLAGPAFF
CDR3nt: TGTGCCTGGAGTGTACTAGCAGGGCCAGCTTTCTTT

d_gene: TRBD1
j_gene: TRBJ2-7
v_gene: TRBV25-1
abundance: NA
CDR3aa: CATLYGQGPYEQYF
CDR3nt: TGTGCCACCCTTTATGGACAGGGGCCCTACGAGCAGTACTTC

d_gene: TRBD1
j_gene: TRBJ2-1
v_gene: TRBV27
abundance: NA
CDR3aa: CASSLSTGGNEQFF
CDR3nt: TGTGCCAGCAGTTTATCAACAGGGGGGAATGAGCAGTTCTTC

d_gene: NA
j_gene: TRBJ1-2
v_gene: TRBV27
abundance: NA
CDR3aa: CASSSDWGQYGYTF
CDR3nt: TGTGCCAGCAGTTCGGACTGGGGGCAATATGGCTACACCTTC

d_gene: NA
j_gene: TRBJ2-7
v_gene: TRBV7-9
abundance: NA
CDR3aa: CASSSGGHEQYF
CDR3nt: TGTGCCAGCAGCTCCGGAGGCCACGAGCAGTACTTC

d_gene: NA
j_gene: TRBJ1-2
v_gene: TRBV5-4
abundance: NA
CDR3aa: CASSSEDSQREGSTF
CDR3nt: TGTGCCAGCAGCTCAGAGGACAGCCAGCGCGAAGGGAGCACCTTC

d_gene: NA
j_gene: TRBJ1-1
v_gene: TRBV19
abundance: NA
CDR3aa: CASSLQENTEAFF
CDR3nt: TGTGCCAGTAGTTTACAGGAGAACACTGAAGCTTTCTTT

d_gene: NA
j_gene: TRBJ1-1
v_gene: TRBV28
abundance: NA
CDR3aa: CASSLGQGLEAFF
CDR3nt: TGTGCCAGCAGTTTGGGTCAGGGGCTTGAAGCTTTCTTT

d_gene: NA
j_gene: TRBJ2-1
v_gene: TRBV2
abundance: NA
CDR3aa: CASREVELVINNEQFF
CDR3nt: TGTGCCAGCAGGGAAGTTGAACTAGTTATTAACAATGAGCAGTTCTTC

d_gene: NA
j_gene: TRBJ2-7
v_gene: TRBV9
abundance: NA
CDR3aa: CASSVAPSSSYEQYF
CDR3nt: TGTGCCAGCAGCGTAGCACCTTCTAGCTCCTACGAGCAGTACTTC

d_gene: TRBD1
j_gene: TRBJ1-2
v_gene: TRBV7-9
abundance: NA
CDR3aa: CASSLTGDGYTF
CDR3nt: TGTGCCAGCAGCTTAACAGGGGACGGCTACACCTTC

d_gene: NA
j_gene: TRBJ1-4
v_gene: TRBV5-1
abundance: NA
CDR3aa: CASSLGGGAEKLFF
CDR3nt: TGCGCCAGCAGCTTGGGAGGTGGTGCTGAAAAACTGTTTTTT

d_gene: TRBD1
j_gene: TRBJ1-2
v_gene: TRBV6-6
abundance: few
CDR3aa: CASSYWDRYNYGYTF
CDR3nt: TGTGCCAGCAGTTACTGGGACAGGTATAACTATGGCTACACCTTC

d_gene: TRBD2
j_gene: TRBJ2-7
v_gene: TRBV5-1
abundance: NA
CDR3aa: CASSGLVDEQYF
CDR3nt: TGCGCCAGCAGCGGACTAGTTGACGAGCAGTACTTC

d_gene: TRBD1
j_gene: TRBJ2-2
v_gene: TRBV6-1
abundance: NA
CDR3aa: CASHRTGNTGELFF
CDR3nt: TGTGCCAGCCATAGGACAGGCAACACCGGGGAGCTGTTTTTT

d_gene: TRBD1
j_gene: TRBJ1-3
v_gene: TRBV5-4
abundance: NA
CDR3aa: CASSSKTGGASGNTIYF
CDR3nt: TGTGCCAGCAGCTCCAAGACAGGGGGCGCGTCTGGAAACACCATATATTTT

d_gene: TRBD1
j_gene: TRBJ1-1
v_gene: TRBV19
abundance: once
CDR3aa: CASSSWTGNTEAFF
CDR3nt: TGTGCCAGTAGTTCATGGACAGGAAACACTGAAGCTTTCTTT